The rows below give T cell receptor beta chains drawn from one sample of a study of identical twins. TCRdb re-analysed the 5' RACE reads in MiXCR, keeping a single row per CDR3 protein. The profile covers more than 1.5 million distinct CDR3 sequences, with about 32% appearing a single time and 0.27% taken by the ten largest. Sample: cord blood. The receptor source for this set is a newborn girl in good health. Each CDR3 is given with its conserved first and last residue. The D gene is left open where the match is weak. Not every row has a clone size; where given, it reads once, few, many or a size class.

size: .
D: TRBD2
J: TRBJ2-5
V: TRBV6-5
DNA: TGTGCCAGCACCCACCGGCGGGGGGGCCAAGAGACCCAGTACTTC
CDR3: CASTHRRGGQETQYF

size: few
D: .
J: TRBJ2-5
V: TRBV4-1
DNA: TGCGCCAGCAGCCAACTCCCTAGCGTCACGTACCAAGAGACCCAGTACTTC
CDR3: CASSQLPSVTYQETQYF

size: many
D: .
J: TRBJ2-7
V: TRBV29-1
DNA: TGCAGCGCCCAAGAGGACTCCTACGAGCAGTACTTC
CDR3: CSAQEDSYEQYF

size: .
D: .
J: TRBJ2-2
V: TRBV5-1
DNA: TGCGCCAGCTTTACAGGGAACACCGGGGAGCTGTTTTTT
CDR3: CASFTGNTGELFF

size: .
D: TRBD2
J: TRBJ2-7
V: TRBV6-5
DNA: TGTGCCAGCAGTTACTCGGGACTAGCGGGCTACAATGAGCAGTACTTC
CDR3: CASSYSGLAGYNEQYF

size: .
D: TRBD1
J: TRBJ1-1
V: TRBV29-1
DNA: TGCAGCGTTGACCGGGACAGGGACACTGAAGCTTTCTTT
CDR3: CSVDRDRDTEAFF

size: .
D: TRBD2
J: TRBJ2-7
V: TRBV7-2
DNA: TGTGCCAGCAGCTTAGACGGACTAGCGTGGGACGAGCAGTACTTC
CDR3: CASSLDGLAWDEQYF

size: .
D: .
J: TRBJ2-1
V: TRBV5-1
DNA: TGCGCCAGCAGCTCCCGGGACGGCTCCTACAATGAGCAGTTCTTC
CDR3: CASSSRDGSYNEQFF

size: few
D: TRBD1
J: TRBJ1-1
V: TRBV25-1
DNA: TGTGCCAGCAGTGATCAAACAGGGGTGAACACTGAAGCTTTCTTT
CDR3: CASSDQTGVNTEAFF

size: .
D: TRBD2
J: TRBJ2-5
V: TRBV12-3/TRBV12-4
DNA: TGTGCCAGCAGTACGGGACTAGCGGGGGCCCAAGAGACCCAGTACTTC
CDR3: CASSTGLAGAQETQYF

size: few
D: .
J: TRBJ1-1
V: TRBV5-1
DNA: TGCGCCAGCAGCTTGCCGGGAACAGGCAGGAGCACTGAAGCTTTCTTT
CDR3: CASSLPGTGRSTEAFF

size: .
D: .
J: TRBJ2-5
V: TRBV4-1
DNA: TGCGCCAGCAGCCAAGGGCTAAACGATCGGACCCAGTACTTC
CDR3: CASSQGLNDRTQYF

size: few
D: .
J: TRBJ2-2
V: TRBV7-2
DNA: TGTGCCAGCAGCGATACTAGCTGGCGTACCGGGGAGCTGTTTTTT
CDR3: CASSDTSWRTGELFF

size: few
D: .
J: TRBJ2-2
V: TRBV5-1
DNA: TGCGCCAGCAGCTTGGGTGCGGGTGACGGGGAGCTGTTTTTT
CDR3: CASSLGAGDGELFF

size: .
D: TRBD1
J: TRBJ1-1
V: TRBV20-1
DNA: TGCAGTGCTGGGGGGGACAGAGGGTTGGCTTTCTTT
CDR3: CSAGGDRGLAFF

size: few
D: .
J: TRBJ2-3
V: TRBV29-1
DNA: TGCAGCGTTGCCTACCGACAGGTCAACACAGATACGCAGTATTTT
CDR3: CSVAYRQVNTDTQYF

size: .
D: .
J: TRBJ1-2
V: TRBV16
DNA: TGTGCCAGCAGCCAATACTTTCAGGTGGAATTTGTAGGCTACACCTTC
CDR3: CASSQYFQVEFVGYTF

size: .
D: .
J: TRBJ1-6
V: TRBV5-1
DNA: TGCGCCAGCAGCTTGGATTCAGGGTATTCACCCCTCCACTTT
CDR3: CASSLDSGYSPLHF

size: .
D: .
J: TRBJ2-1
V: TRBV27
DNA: TGTGCCAGCAGTTTCAGAGTACCTTACGGGGGCAATGAGCAGTTCTTC
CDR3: CASSFRVPYGGNEQFF

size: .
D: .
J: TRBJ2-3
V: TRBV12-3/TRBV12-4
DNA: TGTGCCAGCAGTTCGGTCCTTCGTCCTGGGAAACACACAGATACGCAGTATTTT
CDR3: CASSSVLRPGKHTDTQYF

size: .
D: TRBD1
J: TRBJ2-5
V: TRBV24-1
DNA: TGTGCCACCAGTGATGTACAGGGGGCAGGGGAGACCCAGTACTTC
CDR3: CATSDVQGAGETQYF

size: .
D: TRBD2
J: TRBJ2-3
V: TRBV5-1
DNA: TGCGCCAGCAGCTTGGTGGGACTAGCGGGGGGCCGCACAGATACGCAGTATTTT
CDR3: CASSLVGLAGGRTDTQYF

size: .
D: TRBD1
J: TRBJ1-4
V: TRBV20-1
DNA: TGCAGTGCTAGCGGGACAGGGTGGAGGACTAATGAAAAACTGTTTTTT
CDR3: CSASGTGWRTNEKLFF

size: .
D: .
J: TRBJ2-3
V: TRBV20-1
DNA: TGCAGTGGGGCGGGGAGCACAGATACGCAGTATTTT
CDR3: CSGAGSTDTQYF

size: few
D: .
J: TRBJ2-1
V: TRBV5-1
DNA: TGCGCCAGCAGTTGGGGGGTGGATGAGCAGTTCTTC
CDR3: CASSWGVDEQFF

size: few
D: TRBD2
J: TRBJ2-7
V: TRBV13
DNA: TGTGCCAGCAGCCTTTTTCCGGGACTAGAGGGGAATGAGCAGTACTTC
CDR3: CASSLFPGLEGNEQYF

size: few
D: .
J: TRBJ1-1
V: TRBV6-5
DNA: TGTGCCAGCAGTCGACGACTGGGTGAAGCTTTCTTT
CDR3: CASSRRLGEAFF

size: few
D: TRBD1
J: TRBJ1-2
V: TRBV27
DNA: TGTGCCAGCAGTTACAGGGGAACTAACTATGGCTACACCTTC
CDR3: CASSYRGTNYGYTF

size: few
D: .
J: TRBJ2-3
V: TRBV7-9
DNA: TGTGCCAGCAGCTTAGAGGAGCGGCCCACAGATACGCAGTATTTT
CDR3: CASSLEERPTDTQYF

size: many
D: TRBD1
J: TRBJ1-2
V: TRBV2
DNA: TGTGCCAGCAGTCTGACAGGGGGCTCCTCTAACTATGGCTACACCTTC
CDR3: CASSLTGGSSNYGYTF

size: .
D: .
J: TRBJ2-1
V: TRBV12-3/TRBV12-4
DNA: TGTGCCGGCAGTTTCGGCATGGACAATGAGCAGTTCTTC
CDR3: CAGSFGMDNEQFF